Sequencing of this TCR beta chain was carried out in a study of T cell changes during pregnancy in multiple sclerosis. Profiled with immunoSEQ multiplex PCR; TCRdb holds only in-frame clones, not every one. The table lists tens of thousands of clones, 94% of them singletons. The V and J ends lost 7 bases and 2 bases respectively, with 21 bases between them. Germline CDR1 is LNHDA and CDR2 is SQIVND (reference sequence). This CDR3 region has 17 residues. The sequenced sample was CD8+ T cells from peripheral blood mononuclear cells, obtained in the first trimester of pregnancy. The clonotype comes from a female donor with multiple sclerosis, enrolled in a pregnancy study. V and J are TRBV19 and TRBJ1-5; weak D call: TRBD1 (5 bases). The CDR3 here is CASKGSDWGDGNQPQHF. The CDR3 nucleotides read TGTGCCAGTAAAGGTAGCGACTGGGGGGATGGCAATCAGCCCCAGCATTTT.